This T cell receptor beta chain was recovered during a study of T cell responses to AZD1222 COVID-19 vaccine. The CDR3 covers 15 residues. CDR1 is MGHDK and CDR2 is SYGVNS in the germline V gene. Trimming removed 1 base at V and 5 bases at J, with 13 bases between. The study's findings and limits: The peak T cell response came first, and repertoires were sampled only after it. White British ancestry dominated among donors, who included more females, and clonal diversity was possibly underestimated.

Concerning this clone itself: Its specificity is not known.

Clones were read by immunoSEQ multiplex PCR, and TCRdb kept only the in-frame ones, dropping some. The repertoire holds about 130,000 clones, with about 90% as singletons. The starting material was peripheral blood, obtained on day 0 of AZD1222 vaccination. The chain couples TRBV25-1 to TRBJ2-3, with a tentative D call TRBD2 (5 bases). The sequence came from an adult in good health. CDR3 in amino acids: CASSESKGSGDTQYF. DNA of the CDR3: TGTGCCAGCAGTGAATCTAAAGGGAGTGGAGATACGCAGTATTTT.